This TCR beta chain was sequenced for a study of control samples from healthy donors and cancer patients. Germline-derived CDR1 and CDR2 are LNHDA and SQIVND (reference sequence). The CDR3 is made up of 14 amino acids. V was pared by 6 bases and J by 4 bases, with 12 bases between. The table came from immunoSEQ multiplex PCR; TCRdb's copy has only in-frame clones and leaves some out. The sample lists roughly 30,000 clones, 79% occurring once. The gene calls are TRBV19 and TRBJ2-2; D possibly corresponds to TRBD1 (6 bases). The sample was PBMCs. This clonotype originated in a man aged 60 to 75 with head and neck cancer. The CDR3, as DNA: TGTGCCAGTAGGTGGGACACAACCACCGGGGAGCTGTTTTTT. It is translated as CASRWDTTTGELFF.